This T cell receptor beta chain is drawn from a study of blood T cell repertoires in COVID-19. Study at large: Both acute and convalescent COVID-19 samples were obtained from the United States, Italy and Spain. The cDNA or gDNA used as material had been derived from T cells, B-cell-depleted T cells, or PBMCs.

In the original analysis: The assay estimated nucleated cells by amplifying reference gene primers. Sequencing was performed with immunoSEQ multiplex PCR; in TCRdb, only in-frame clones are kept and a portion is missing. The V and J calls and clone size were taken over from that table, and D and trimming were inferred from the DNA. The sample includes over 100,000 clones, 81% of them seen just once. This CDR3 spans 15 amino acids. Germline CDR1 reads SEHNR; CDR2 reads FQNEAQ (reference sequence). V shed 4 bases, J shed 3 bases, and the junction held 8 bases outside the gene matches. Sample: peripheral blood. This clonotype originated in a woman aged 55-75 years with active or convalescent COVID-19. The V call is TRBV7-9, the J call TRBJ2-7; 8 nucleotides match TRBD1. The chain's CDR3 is CASSSAPTGGYEQYF. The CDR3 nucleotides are TGTGCCAGCAGCTCCGCCCCTACAGGGGGCTACGAGCAGTACTTC.